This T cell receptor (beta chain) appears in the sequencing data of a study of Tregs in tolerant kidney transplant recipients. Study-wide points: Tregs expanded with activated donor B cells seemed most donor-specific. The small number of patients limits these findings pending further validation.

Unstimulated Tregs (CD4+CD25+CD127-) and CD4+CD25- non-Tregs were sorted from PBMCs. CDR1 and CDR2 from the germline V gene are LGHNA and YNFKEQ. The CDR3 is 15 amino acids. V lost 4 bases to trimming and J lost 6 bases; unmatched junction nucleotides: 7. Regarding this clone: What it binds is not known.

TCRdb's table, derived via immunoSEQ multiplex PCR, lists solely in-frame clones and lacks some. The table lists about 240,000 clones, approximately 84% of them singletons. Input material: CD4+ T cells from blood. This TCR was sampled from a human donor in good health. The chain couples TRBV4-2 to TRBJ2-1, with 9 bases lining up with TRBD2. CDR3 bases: TGTGCCAGCAGCCCGGGACTAGCCGGTCCCAATGAGCAGTTCTTC. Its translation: CASSPGLAGPNEQFF.